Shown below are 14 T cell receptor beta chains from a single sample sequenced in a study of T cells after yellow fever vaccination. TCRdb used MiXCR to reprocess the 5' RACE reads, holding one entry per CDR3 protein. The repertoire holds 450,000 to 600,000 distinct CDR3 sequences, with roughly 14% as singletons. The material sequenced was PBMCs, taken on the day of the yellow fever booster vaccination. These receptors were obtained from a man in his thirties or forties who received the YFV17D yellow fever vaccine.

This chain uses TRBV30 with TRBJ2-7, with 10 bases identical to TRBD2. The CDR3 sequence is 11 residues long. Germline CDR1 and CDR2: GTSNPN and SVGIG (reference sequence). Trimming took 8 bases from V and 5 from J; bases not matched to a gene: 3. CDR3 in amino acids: CAGGTSDEQYF. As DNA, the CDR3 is TGTGCCGGCGGGACTAGCGACGAGCAGTACTTC. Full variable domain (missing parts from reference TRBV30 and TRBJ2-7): SQTIHQWPATLVQPVGSPLSLECTVEGTSNPNLYWYRQAAGRGLQLLFYSVGIGQISSEVPQNLSASRPQDRQFILSSKKLLLSDSGFYLCAGGTSDEQYFGPGTRLTVT.

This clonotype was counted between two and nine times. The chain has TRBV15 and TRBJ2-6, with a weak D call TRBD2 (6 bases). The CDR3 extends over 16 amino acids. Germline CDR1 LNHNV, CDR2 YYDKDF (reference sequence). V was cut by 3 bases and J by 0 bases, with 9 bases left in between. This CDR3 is CATSRTGSSGANVLTF. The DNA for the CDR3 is TGTGCCACCAGCAGGACCGGGAGCTCTGGGGCCAACGTCCTGACTTTC.

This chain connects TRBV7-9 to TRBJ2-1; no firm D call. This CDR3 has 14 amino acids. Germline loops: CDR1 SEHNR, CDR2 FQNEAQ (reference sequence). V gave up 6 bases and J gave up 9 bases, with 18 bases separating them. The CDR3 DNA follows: TGTGCCAGCAGTCCACTTTCTTTTTGGGCTGAGCAGTTCTTC. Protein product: CASSPLSFWAEQFF.

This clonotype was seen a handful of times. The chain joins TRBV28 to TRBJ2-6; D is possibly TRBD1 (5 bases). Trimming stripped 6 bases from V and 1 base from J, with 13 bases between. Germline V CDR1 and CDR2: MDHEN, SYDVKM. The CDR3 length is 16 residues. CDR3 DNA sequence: TGTGCCAGCAGACCAGGGATCGGGTCTGGGGCCAACGTCCTGACTTTC. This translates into CASRPGIGSGANVLTF.

CDR3 loop: CSAQRPGPGYEQYF. CDR3 nucleotide sequence: TGCAGTGCCCAGAGGCCGGGGCCGGGTTACGAGCAGTACTTC. The J gene is TRBJ2-7, the V gene TRBV20-1; tentatively, D is TRBD1 or TRBD2 (5 bases each). The CDR3 spans 14 residues. Trimming stripped 6 bases from V and 4 bases from J, with 19 bases between. Germline assignment: CDR1 DFQATT and CDR2 SNEGSKA (reference sequence).

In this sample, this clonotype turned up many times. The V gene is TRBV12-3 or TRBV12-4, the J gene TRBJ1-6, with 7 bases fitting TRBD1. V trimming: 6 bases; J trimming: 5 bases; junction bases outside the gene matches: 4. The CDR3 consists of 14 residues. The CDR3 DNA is TGTGCCAGCAGCGGGACAGTTAATAATTCACCCCTCCACTTT. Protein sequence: CASSGTVNNSPLHF.

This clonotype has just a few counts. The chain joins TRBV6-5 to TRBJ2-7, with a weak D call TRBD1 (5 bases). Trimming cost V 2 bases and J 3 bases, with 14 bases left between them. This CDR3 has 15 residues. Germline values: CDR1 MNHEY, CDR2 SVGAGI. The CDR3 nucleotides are TGTGCCAGCAGTTACGGTACTGACAGCCACTACGAGCAGTACTTC. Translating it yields CASSYGTDSHYEQYF.

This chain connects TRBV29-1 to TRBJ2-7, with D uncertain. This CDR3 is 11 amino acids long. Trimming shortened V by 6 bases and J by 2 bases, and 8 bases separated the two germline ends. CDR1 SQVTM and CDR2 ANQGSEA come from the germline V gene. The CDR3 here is CSVADTYEQYF. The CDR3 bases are TGCAGCGTCGCAGATACCTACGAGCAGTACTTC.

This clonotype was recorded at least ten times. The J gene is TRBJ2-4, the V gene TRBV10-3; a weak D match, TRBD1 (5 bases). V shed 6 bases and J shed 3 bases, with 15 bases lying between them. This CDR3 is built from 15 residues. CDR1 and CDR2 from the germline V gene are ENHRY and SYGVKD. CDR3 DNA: TGTGCCATCAGGAGTCAGGGCCGTGGCAAAAACATTCAGTACTTC. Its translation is CAIRSQGRGKNIQYF.

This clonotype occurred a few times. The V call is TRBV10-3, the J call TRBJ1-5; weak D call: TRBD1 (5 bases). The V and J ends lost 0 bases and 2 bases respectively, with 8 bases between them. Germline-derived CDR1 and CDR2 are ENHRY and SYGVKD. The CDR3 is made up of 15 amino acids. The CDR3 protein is CAISESQGGNQPQHF. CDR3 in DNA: TGTGCCATCAGTGAGTCGCAGGGAGGCAATCAGCCCCAGCATTTT.

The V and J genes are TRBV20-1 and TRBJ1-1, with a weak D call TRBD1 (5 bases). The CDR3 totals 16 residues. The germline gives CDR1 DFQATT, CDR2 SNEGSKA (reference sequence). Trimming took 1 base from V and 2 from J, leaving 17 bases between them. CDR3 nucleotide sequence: TGCAGTGCTAGAGCGATTGGGACGGGACTTAACACTGAAGCTTTCTTT. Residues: CSARAIGTGLNTEAFF.

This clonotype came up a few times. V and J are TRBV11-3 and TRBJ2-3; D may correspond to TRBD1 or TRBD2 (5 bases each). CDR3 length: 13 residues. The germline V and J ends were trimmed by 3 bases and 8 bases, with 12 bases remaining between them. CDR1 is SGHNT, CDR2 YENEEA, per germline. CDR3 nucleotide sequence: TGTGCCAGCAGCTTTTCCAGGGACCGTACGCAGTATTTT. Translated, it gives CASSFSRDRTQYF. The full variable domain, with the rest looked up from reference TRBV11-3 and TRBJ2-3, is EAGVVQSPRYKIIEKKQPVAFWCNPISGHNTLYWYLQNLGQGPELLIRYENEEAVDDSQLPKDRFSAERLKGVDSTLKIQPAELGDSAVYLCASSFSRDRTQYFGPGTRLTVL.

Here the CDR3 reads CASSLVGRTFTEAFF. Here the CDR3 DNA reads TGTGCCAGCAGTTTGGTAGGGCGGACTTTCACTGAAGCTTTCTTT. The genes are TRBV27 and TRBJ1-1, with unresolved D. The germline V and J ends were trimmed by 3 bases and 4 bases, with 15 bases remaining between them. The CDR3 contains 15 residues. The germline V gene has CDR1 MNHEY and CDR2 SMNVEV (reference sequence).

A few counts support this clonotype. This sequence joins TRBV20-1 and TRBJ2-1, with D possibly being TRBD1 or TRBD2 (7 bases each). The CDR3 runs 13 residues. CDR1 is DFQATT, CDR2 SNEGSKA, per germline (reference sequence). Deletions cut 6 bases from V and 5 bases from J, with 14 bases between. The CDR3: CSALSGTDNEQFF. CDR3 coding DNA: TGCAGTGCCCTCAGCGGGACAGACAATGAGCAGTTCTTC.